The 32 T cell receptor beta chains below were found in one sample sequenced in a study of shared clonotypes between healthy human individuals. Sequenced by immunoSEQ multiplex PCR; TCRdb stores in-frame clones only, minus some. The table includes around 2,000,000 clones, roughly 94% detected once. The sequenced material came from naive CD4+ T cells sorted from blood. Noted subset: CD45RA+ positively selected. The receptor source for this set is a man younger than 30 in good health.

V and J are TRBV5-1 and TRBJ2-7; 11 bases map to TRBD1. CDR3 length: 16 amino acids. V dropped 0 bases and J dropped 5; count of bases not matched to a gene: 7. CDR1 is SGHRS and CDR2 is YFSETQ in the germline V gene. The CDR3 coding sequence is TGCGCCAGCAGCTTGGGCTTCGGACAGGGGGCCAACGAGCAGTACTTC. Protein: CASSLGFGQGANEQYF. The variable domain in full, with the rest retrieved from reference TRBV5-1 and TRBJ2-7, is KAGVTQTPRYLIKTRGQQVTLSCSPISGHRSVSWYQQTPGQGLQFLFEYFSETQRNKGNFPGRFSGRQFSNSRSEMNVSTLELGDSALYLCASSLGFGQGANEQYFGPGTRLTVT.

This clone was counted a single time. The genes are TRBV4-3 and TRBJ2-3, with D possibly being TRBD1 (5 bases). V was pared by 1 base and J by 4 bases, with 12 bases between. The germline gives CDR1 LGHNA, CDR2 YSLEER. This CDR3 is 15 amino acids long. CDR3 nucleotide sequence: TGCGCCAGCAGCCAAGTCAAAAGGGGCCCAGATACGCAGTATTTT. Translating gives CASSQVKRGPDTQYF.

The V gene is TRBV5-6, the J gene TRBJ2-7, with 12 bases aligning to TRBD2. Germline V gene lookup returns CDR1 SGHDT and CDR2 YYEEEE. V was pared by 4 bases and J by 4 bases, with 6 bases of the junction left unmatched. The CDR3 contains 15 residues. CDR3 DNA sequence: TGTGCCAGCAGCACCGGCCTAGCGGGAGGGTACGAGCAGTACTTC. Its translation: CASSTGLAGGYEQYF. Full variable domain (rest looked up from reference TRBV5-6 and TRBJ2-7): DAGVTQSPTHLIKTRGQQVTLRCSPKSGHDTVSWYQQALGQGPQFIFQYYEEEERQRGNFPDRFSGHQFPNYSSELNVNALLLGDSALYLCASSTGLAGGYEQYFGPGTRLTVT.

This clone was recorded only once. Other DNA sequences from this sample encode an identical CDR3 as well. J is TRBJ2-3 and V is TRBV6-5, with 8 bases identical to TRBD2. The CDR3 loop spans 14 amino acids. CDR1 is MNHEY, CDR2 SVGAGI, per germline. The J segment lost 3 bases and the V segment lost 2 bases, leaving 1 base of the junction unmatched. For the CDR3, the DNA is TGTGCCAGCAGTTACCGGGGGGGTACAGATACGCAGTATTTT. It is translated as CASSYRGGTDTQYF.

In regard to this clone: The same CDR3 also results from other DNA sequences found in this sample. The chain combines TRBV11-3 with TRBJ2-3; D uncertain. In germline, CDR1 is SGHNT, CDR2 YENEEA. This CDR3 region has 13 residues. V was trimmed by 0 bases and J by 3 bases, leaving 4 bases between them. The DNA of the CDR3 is TGTGCCAGCAGCTTAGAGGGGACAGATACGCAGTATTTT. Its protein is CASSLEGTDTQYF.

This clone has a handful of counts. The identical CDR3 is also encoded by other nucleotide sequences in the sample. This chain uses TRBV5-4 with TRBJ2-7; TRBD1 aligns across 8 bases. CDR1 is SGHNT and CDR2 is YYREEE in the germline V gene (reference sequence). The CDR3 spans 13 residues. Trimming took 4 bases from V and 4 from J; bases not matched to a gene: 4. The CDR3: CASSRDRPYEQYF. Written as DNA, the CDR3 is TGTGCCAGCAGCAGGGACAGGCCGTACGAGCAGTACTTC. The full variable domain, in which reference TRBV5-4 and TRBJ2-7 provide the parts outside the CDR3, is ETGVTQSPTHLIKTRGQQVTLRCSSQSGHNTVSWYQQALGQGPQFIFQYYREEENGRGNFPPRFSGLQFPNYSSELNVNALELDDSALYLCASSRDRPYEQYFGPGTRLTVT.

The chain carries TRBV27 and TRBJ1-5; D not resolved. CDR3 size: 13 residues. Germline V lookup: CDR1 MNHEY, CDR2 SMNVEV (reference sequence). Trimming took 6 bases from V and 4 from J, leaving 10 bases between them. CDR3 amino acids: CASRDGQNQPQHF. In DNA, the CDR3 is TGTGCCAGCAGGGACGGGCAGAATCAGCCCCAGCATTTT.

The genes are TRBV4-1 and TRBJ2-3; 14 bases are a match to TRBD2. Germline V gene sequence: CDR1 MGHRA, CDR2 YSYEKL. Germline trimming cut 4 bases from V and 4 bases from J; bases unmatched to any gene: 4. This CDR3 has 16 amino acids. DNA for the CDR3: TGCGCCAGCAGCCTAGAGGGACTAGCGGGGGCAGATACGCAGTATTTT. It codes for CASSLEGLAGADTQYF.

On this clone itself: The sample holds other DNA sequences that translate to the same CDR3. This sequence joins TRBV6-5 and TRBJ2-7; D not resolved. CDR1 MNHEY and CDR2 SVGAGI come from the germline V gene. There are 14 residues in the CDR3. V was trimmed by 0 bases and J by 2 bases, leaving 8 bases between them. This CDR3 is CASSYSAGTYEQYF. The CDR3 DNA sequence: TGTGCCAGCAGTTACTCGGCCGGTACCTACGAGCAGTACTTC.

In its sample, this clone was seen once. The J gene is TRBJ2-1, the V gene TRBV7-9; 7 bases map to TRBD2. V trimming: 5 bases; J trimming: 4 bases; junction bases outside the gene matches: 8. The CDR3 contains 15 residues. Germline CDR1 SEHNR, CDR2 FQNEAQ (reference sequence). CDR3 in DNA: TGTGCCAGCAGCCCAACCGGCGGGGGTTACAATGAGCAGTTCTTC. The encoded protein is CASSPTGGGYNEQFF. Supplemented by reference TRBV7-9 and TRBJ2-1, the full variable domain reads DTGVSQNPRHKITKRGQNVTFRCDPISEHNRLYWYRQTLGQGPEFLTYFQNEAQLEKSRLLSDRFSAERPKGSFSTLEIQRTEQGDSAMYLCASSPTGGGYNEQFFGPGTRLTVL.

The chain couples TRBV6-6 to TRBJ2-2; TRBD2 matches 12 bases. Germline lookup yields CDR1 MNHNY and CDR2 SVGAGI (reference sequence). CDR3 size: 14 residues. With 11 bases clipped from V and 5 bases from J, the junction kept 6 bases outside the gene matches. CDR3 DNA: TGTGCCGGAAGGACTAGCGGGAATACCGGGGAGCTGTTTTTT. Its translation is CAGRTSGNTGELFF.

CDR3 DNA sequence: TGTGCCAGCAGTCTGACTAGCGGGGGGTGGGATGAGCAGTTCTTC. Translation gives CASSLTSGGWDEQFF. The chain links TRBV6-4 to TRBJ2-1, with TRBD2 matching over 13 bases. Germline V gives CDR1 MRHNA, CDR2 SNTAGT. CDR3 size: 15 residues. The V gene end was trimmed by 5 bases and the J gene end by 8 bases; junction bases not matched to a gene: 6.

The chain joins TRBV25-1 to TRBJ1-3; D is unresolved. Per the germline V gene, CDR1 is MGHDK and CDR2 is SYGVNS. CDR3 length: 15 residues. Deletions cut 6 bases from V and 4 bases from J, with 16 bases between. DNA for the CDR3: TGTGCCAGCAGCCCTCGGGAGACGAGAGGAAACACCATATATTTT. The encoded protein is CASSPRETRGNTIYF.

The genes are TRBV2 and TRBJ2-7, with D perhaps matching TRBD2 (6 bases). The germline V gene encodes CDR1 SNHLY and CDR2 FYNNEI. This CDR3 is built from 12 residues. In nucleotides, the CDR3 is TGTGCAGGAACGGGGGACTCCTACGAGCAGTACTTC. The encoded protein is CAGTGDSYEQYF.

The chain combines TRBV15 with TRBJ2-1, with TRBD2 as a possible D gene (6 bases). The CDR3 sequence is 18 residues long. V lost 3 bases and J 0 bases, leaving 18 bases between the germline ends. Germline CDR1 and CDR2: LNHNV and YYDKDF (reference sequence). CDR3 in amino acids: CATSRDRPSVRSYNEQFF. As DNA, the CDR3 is TGTGCCACCAGCAGGGACCGGCCTAGCGTCCGCTCCTACAATGAGCAGTTCTTC.

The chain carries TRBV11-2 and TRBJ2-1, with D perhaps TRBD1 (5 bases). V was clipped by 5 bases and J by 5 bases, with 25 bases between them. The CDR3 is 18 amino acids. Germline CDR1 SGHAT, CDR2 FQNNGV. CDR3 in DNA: TGTGCCAGCAGCGCCCTGGGGCAGGTGGGCCCATCCCACAATGAGCAGTTCTTC. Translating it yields CASSALGQVGPSHNEQFF.

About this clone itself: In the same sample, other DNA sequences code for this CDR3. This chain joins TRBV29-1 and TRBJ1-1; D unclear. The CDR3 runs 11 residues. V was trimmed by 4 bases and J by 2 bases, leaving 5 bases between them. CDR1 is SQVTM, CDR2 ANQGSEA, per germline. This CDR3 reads CSVVLNTEAFF. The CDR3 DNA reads TGCAGCGTTGTCCTAAACACTGAAGCTTTCTTT.

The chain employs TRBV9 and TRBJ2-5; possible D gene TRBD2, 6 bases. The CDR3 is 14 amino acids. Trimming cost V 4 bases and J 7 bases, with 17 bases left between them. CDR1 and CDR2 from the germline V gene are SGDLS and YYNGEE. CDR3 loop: CASSRLGGDGTQYF. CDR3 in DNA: TGTGCCAGCAGCAGACTAGGAGGAGATGGGACCCAGTACTTC.

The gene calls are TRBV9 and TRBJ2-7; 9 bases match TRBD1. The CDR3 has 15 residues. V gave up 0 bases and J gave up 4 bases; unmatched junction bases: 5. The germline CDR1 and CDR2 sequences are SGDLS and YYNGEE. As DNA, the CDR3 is TGTGCCAGCAGCGTAGCTACCGACAGGGGGTACGAGCAGTACTTC. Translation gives CASSVATDRGYEQYF. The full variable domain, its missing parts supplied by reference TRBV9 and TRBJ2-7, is DSGVTQTPKHLITATGQRVTLRCSPRSGDLSVYWYQQSLDQGLQFLIQYYNGEERAKGNILERFSAQQFPDLHSELNLSSLELGDSALYFCASSVATDRGYEQYFGPGTRLTVT.

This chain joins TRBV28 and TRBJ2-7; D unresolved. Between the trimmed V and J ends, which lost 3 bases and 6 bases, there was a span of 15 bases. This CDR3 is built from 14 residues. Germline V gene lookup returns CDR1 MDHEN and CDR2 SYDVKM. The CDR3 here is CASSLRGGKAEQYF. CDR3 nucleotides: TGTGCCAGCAGTTTGAGAGGTGGTAAAGCCGAGCAGTACTTC.

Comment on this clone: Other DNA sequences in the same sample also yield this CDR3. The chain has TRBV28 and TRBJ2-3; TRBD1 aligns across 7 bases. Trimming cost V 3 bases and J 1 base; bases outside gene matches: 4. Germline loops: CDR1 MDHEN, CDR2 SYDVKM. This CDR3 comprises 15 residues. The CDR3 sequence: CASSLAGGGTDTQYF. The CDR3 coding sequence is TGTGCCAGCAGTTTGGCAGGGGGAGGCACAGATACGCAGTATTTT. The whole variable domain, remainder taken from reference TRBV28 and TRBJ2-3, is DVKVTQSSRYLVKRTGEKVFLECVQDMDHENMFWYRQDPGLGLRLIYFSYDVKMKEKGDIPEGYSVSREKKERFSLILESASTNQTSMYLCASSLAGGGTDTQYFGPGTRLTVL.

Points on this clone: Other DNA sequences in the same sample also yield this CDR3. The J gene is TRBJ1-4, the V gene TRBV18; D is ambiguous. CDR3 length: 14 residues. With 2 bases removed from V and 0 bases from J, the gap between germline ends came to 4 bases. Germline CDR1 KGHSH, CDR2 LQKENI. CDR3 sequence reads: CASSPTSTNEKLFF. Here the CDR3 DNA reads TGTGCCAGCTCACCAACCTCAACTAATGAAAAACTGTTTTTT.

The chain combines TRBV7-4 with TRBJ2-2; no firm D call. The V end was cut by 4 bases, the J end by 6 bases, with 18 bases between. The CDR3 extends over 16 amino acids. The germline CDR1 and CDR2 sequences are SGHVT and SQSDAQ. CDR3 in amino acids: CASSCRREHGPGELFF. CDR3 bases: TGTGCCAGCAGCTGTCGCCGTGAACATGGGCCCGGGGAGCTGTTTTTT.

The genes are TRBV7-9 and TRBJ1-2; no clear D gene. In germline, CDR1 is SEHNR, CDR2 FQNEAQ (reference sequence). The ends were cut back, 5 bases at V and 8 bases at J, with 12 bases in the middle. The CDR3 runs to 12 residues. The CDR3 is CASSLNSRGYTF. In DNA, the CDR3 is TGTGCCAGCAGCCTAAATTCCCGGGGCTACACCTTC.

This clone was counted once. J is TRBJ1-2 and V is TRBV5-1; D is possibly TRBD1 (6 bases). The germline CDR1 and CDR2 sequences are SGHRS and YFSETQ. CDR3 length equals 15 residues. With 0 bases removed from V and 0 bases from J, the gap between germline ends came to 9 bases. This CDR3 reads CASSLGQASNYGYTF. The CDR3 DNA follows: TGCGCCAGCAGCTTGGGACAGGCTTCTAACTATGGCTACACCTTC.

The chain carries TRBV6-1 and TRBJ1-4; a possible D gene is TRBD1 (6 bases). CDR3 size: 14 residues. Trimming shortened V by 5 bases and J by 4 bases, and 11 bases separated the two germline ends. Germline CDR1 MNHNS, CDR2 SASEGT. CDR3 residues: CASSKDRFNEKLFF. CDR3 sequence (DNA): TGTGCCAGCAGTAAAGACAGGTTTAATGAAAAACTGTTTTTT.

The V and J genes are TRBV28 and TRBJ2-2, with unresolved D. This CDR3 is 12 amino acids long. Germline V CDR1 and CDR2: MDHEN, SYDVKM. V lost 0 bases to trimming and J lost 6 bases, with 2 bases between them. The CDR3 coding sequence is TGTGCCAGCAGTTTATGGGCCGGGGAGCTGTTTTTT. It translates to CASSLWAGELFF.

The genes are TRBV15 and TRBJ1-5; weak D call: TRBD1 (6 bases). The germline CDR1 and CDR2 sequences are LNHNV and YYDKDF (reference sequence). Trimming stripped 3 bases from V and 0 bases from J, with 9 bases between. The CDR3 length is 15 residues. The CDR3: CATSSGTRSNQPQHF. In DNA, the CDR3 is TGTGCCACCAGCAGCGGGACACGTAGCAATCAGCCCCAGCATTTT.

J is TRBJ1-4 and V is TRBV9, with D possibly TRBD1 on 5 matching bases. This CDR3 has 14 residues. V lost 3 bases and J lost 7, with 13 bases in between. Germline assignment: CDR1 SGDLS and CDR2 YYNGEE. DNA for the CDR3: TGTGCCAGCAGCGGCCGGGACTTTCGTGAAAAACTGTTTTTT. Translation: CASSGRDFREKLFF.

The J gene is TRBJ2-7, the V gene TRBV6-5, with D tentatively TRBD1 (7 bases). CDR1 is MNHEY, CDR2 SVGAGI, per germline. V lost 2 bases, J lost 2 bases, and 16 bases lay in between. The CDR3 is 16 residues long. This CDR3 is CASSYGVGGGPYEQYF. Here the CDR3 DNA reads TGTGCCAGCAGTTACGGCGTTGGAGGGGGCCCCTACGAGCAGTACTTC.

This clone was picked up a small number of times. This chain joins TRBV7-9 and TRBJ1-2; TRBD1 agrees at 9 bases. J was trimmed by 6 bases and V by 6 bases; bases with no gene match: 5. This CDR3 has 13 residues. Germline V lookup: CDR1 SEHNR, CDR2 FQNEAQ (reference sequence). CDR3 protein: CASRPGQGHGYTF. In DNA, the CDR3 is TGTGCCAGCAGGCCGGGACAGGGACATGGCTACACCTTC.

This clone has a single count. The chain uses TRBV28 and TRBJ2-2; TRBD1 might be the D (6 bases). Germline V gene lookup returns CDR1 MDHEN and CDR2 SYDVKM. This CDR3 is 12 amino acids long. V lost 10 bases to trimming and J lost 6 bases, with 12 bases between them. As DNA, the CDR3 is TGTGCCACGAACAGGGTGCCCGGGGAGCTGTTTTTT. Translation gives CATNRVPGELFF.